These T cell receptor beta chains were read from a single sample in a study of blood T cell repertoires in COVID-19. The protocol was immunoSEQ multiplex PCR, while the TCRdb copy is restricted to in-frame clones and leaves out a portion. Of some 14,000 clones listed, 84% were seen once; the top ten hold roughly 32%. The specimen was peripheral blood. Every receptor here comes from a man aged 45-60 years with active COVID-19. Each CDR3 is given with its conserved first and last residue. A D gene is named only where the DNA matches it firmly. A clone size is listed for some rows: how often the clone was seen (once, few, many), or a class if it is expanded.

abundance: medium-sized
j_gene: TRBJ2-3
d_gene: TRBD2
v_gene: TRBV2
CDR3nt: TGTGCCAGCAGTGCCGGGAGGGGCAACACAGATACGCAGTATTTT
CDR3aa: CASSAGRGNTDTQYF

abundance: -
j_gene: TRBJ2-5
d_gene: TRBD1
v_gene: TRBV12-3/TRBV12-4
CDR3nt: TGTGCCAGCAGACAGGGGGGAGAGACCCAGTACTTC
CDR3aa: CASRQGGETQYF

abundance: -
j_gene: TRBJ2-1
d_gene: -
v_gene: TRBV15
CDR3nt: TGTGCCACCAGCAGATTGGAGAGTGGGCAGTTCTTC
CDR3aa: CATSRLESGQFF

abundance: -
j_gene: TRBJ1-5
d_gene: -
v_gene: TRBV19
CDR3nt: TGTGCCAGTGGCTGGGGGGAAGGGAATCAGCCCCAGCATTTT
CDR3aa: CASGWGEGNQPQHF

abundance: -
j_gene: TRBJ2-1
d_gene: -
v_gene: TRBV19
CDR3nt: TGTGCCAGTAGTATAGGGGGCAGGGACAATGAGCAGTTCTTC
CDR3aa: CASSIGGRDNEQFF

abundance: -
j_gene: TRBJ2-1
d_gene: -
v_gene: TRBV9
CDR3nt: TGTGCCAGCAGCGGGGTGGGTAGCATAGGTGAGCAGTTCTTC
CDR3aa: CASSGVGSIGEQFF

abundance: -
j_gene: TRBJ1-3
d_gene: -
v_gene: TRBV28
CDR3nt: TGTGCCAGCAGTTTATCCCAGGGGACGGTGGCTGGAAACACCATATATTTT
CDR3aa: CASSLSQGTVAGNTIYF

abundance: large
j_gene: TRBJ2-7
d_gene: -
v_gene: TRBV10-1
CDR3nt: TGCGCCAGCAGTGAGGGGGAGGCCGGCTACGAGCAGTACTTC
CDR3aa: CASSEGEAGYEQYF

abundance: few
j_gene: TRBJ2-1
d_gene: TRBD1
v_gene: TRBV7-9
CDR3nt: TGTGCCAGCAGCTTAAACAGGGGCCTTGAGCAGTTCTTC
CDR3aa: CASSLNRGLEQFF

abundance: -
j_gene: TRBJ2-7
d_gene: TRBD1
v_gene: TRBV27
CDR3nt: TGTGCCAGCAGTTTAGGGACAGGGGTGAACGAGCAGTACTTC
CDR3aa: CASSLGTGVNEQYF

abundance: -
j_gene: TRBJ1-4
d_gene: -
v_gene: TRBV2
CDR3nt: TGTGCCAGCAGGTCCGGGATGTCGGATGAAAAACTGTTTTTT
CDR3aa: CASRSGMSDEKLFF

abundance: -
j_gene: TRBJ2-2
d_gene: -
v_gene: TRBV5-1
CDR3nt: TGCGCCAGCAGCTGGACAGATCCGAACACCGGGGAGCTGTTTTTT
CDR3aa: CASSWTDPNTGELFF

abundance: once
j_gene: TRBJ2-1
d_gene: TRBD1
v_gene: TRBV5-4
CDR3nt: TGTGCCAGCAGCGATTCGCGGGACAGGCCCTACAATGAGCAGTTCTTC
CDR3aa: CASSDSRDRPYNEQFF

abundance: medium-sized
j_gene: TRBJ2-1
d_gene: TRBD2
v_gene: TRBV9
CDR3nt: TGTGCCAGCAGCCAGACTAGCGGGAGGGGCAATGAGCAGTTCTTC
CDR3aa: CASSQTSGRGNEQFF

abundance: -
j_gene: TRBJ1-2
d_gene: TRBD1
v_gene: TRBV30
CDR3nt: TGTGCCTGGAGTCTATACGGGACAGAGGGCTACACCTTC
CDR3aa: CAWSLYGTEGYTF

abundance: few
j_gene: TRBJ2-1
d_gene: TRBD2
v_gene: TRBV7-9
CDR3nt: TGTGCCAGCAGCACCCCTTCTAGCGGGACCCCCAATGAGCAGTTCTTC
CDR3aa: CASSTPSSGTPNEQFF

abundance: -
j_gene: TRBJ2-1
d_gene: -
v_gene: TRBV21-1
CDR3nt: TGTGCCAGCAGCGCGACCGGGACAGGGGTTTTCTGTGAGCAGTTCTTC
CDR3aa: CASSATGTGVFCEQFF

abundance: -
j_gene: TRBJ2-7
d_gene: -
v_gene: TRBV21-1
CDR3nt: TGTGCCAGCAGCAAACGGACAGGTCCCTACGAGCAGTACTTC
CDR3aa: CASSKRTGPYEQYF

abundance: -
j_gene: TRBJ2-1
d_gene: TRBD1
v_gene: TRBV19
CDR3nt: TGTGCCAGTAGGATGACAGGGTCTGAGCTAGATGAGCAGTTCTTC
CDR3aa: CASRMTGSELDEQFF

abundance: -
j_gene: TRBJ1-2
d_gene: -
v_gene: TRBV25-1
CDR3nt: TGTGCCAGCAGTGAACGAGCCGGCGGGAAGCTGGATGGCTACACCTTC
CDR3aa: CASSERAGGKLDGYTF